Shown below are 24 T cell receptor beta chains from a single sample sequenced in a study of identical twins. Via MiXCR, TCRdb re-called the 5' RACE reads, giving one row per CDR3 protein. The sample shows some 590,000 distinct CDR3 sequences, roughly 9.5% of them seen only once. These same records also appear under a second study, on yellow fever vaccine responses in identical twins.

Sequenced input: PBMCs. The receptor source for this set is a woman younger than 30 in good health.

Of note for this clonotype: A much larger clone lies a single base off, so this may be a read error. The V call is TRBV2, the J call TRBJ2-5, with D perhaps TRBD2 (5 bases). The V and J ends lost 7 bases and 7 bases respectively, with 19 bases between them. Germline CDR1 and CDR2: SNHLY and FYNNEI. This CDR3 comprises 14 residues. Here the CDR3 DNA reads TGTGCCAGCACCACAACTAGGGTCGATGGGACCCAGTACTTC. It is translated as CASTTTRVDGTQYF.

This clonotype was seen only a few times. The rearrangement joins TRBV20-1 to TRBJ2-7; the D is unclear. The CDR3 runs 16 residues. Germline CDR1 reads DFQATT; CDR2 reads SNEGSKA (reference sequence). V was shortened by 0 bases and J by 1 base, with 16 bases between the two germline ends. CDR3 residues: CSARDLGVVGSYEQYF. DNA for the CDR3: TGCAGTGCTAGAGATCTTGGGGTGGTAGGGTCCTACGAGCAGTACTTC.

This clonotype has a handful of counts. The rearrangement links TRBV14 to TRBJ2-1, with 10 bases that match TRBD2. V dropped 6 bases and J dropped 7; count of bases not matched to a gene: 6. Germline V lookup: CDR1 SGHDN, CDR2 FVKESK. This CDR3 has 14 amino acids. The CDR3 is CASRPSGGGNEQFF. The CDR3 coding sequence is TGTGCCAGCAGACCCAGCGGGGGGGGGAATGAGCAGTTCTTC.

CDR3 residues: CASRPDTYNEQFF. Written as DNA, the CDR3 is TGTGCCAGCCGCCCAGACACCTACAATGAGCAGTTCTTC. This rearrangement joins TRBV27 to TRBJ2-1; no reliable D call. The CDR3 consists of 13 residues. CDR1 is MNHEY and CDR2 is SMNVEV in the germline V gene (reference sequence). Deletions cut 8 bases from V and 2 bases from J, with 10 bases between.

In its sample, this clonotype was seen many times. This rearrangement joins TRBV7-3 to TRBJ2-1, with D possibly being TRBD2 (7 bases). This CDR3 has 15 amino acids. Germline CDR1 is SGHTA and CDR2 is FQGTGA. V gave up 2 bases and J gave up 2 bases, with 10 bases separating them. CDR3 sequence: CASSLGGGPYNEQFF. The CDR3 nucleotides are TGTGCCAGCAGCTTAGGGGGGGGCCCCTACAATGAGCAGTTCTTC.

The chain recombines TRBV13 with TRBJ2-5; a weak D match, TRBD2 (6 bases). CDR1 is PRHDT and CDR2 is FYEKMQ in the germline V gene (reference sequence). The V and J ends lost 4 bases and 5 bases respectively, with 14 bases between them. The CDR3 consists of 14 residues. This chain's CDR3 is CASSSPTSLETQYF. As DNA, the CDR3 is TGTGCCAGCAGCTCCCCGACTAGTCTGGAGACCCAGTACTTC.

This clonotype was detected ten times or more. This chain connects TRBV29-1 to TRBJ2-1; D is undetermined. The CDR3 has 13 residues. With 6 bases removed from V and 0 bases from J, the gap between germline ends came to 9 bases. Germline assignment: CDR1 SQVTM and CDR2 ANQGSEA. CDR3 DNA: TGCAGCGTATCATGGGGCTCCTACAATGAGCAGTTCTTC. It specifies CSVSWGSYNEQFF.

V and J are TRBV15 and TRBJ2-7; 8 positions agree with TRBD1. V shed 0 bases and J 7 bases; nucleotides not matched to a gene: 14. From germline, CDR1 is LNHNV and CDR2 YYDKDF (reference sequence). This CDR3 is 17 amino acids long. The CDR3 reads CATSRDTSGTGWGEQYF. CDR3 bases: TGTGCCACCAGCAGAGACACCTCCGGGACAGGCTGGGGAGAGCAGTACTTC.

This clonotype has a handful of counts. V is TRBV28 and J is TRBJ2-7; D gene uncertain. The germline V gene encodes CDR1 MDHEN and CDR2 SYDVKM. This CDR3 comprises 14 residues. V gave up 4 bases and J gave up 0 bases, with 10 bases separating them. The DNA for the CDR3 is TGTGCCAGCAGTTCAGCGTTGAGCTCCTACGAGCAGTACTTC. Protein product: CASSSALSSYEQYF.

This rearrangement joins TRBV3-1 to TRBJ2-2; TRBD2 matches 8 bases. The V segment lost 1 base and the J segment 4 bases; nucleotides outside the gene matches: 5. CDR1 and CDR2 from the germline V gene are LGHDT and YNNKEL (reference sequence). The CDR3 totals 16 residues. The CDR3 protein is CASSQVGGGITGELFF. The CDR3 DNA is TGTGCCAGCAGCCAAGTGGGCGGGGGGATCACCGGGGAGCTGTTTTTT.

This clonotype was picked up a small number of times. The V and J genes are TRBV21-1 and TRBJ2-5. TRBV21-1 is designated a pseudogene. The CDR3 loop spans 15 amino acids. The CDR3 spells CASKKALAIKETQYF. Written as DNA, the CDR3 is TGTGCCAGCAAGAAAGCACTAGCGATAAAAGAGACCCAGTACTTC.

V usage is TRBV20-1 and J usage is TRBJ2-5; no clear D. CDR1 is DFQATT and CDR2 is SNEGSKA in the germline V gene (reference sequence). The ends were cut back, 3 bases at V and 4 bases at J, with 9 bases in the middle. This CDR3 has 12 residues. The CDR3 loop is CSARGWRETQYF. DNA of the CDR3: TGCAGTGCTAGGGGTTGGAGAGAGACCCAGTACTTC.

This clonotype turned up a few times. The rearrangement joins TRBV15 to TRBJ2-5; D not certain. V was trimmed by 1 base and J by 4 bases, leaving 1 base between them. Germline CDR1 and CDR2: LNHNV and YYDKDF (reference sequence). CDR3 length: 11 amino acids. The CDR3 region has the DNA TGTGCCACCAGCAGAGGAGAGACCCAGTACTTC. Protein product: CATSRGETQYF. Together with reference TRBV15 and TRBJ2-5, the CDR3 gives the full variable domain: DAMVIQNPRYQVTQFGKPVTLSCSQTLNHNVMYWYQQKSSQAPKLLFHYYDKDFNNEADTPDNFQSRRPNTSFCFLDIRSPGLGDTAMYLCATSRGETQYFGPGTRLLVL.

This chain uses TRBV5-1 with TRBJ2-3, with D perhaps matching TRBD1 or TRBD2 (6 bases each). This CDR3 comprises 16 residues. Trimming removed 0 bases from V and 4 bases from J, with 15 bases in between. The germline CDR1 and CDR2 sequences are SGHRS and YFSETQ. The DNA of the CDR3 is TGCGCCAGCAGCTTGGCCAGGGGAGGCCCTCCAGATACGCAGTATTTT. This sequence encodes CASSLARGGPPDTQYF.

This clonotype was found a few times. This chain joins TRBV4-3 and TRBJ2-7, with D uncertain. Germline CDR1 reads LGHNA; CDR2 reads YSLEER. The V gene lost 0 bases and the J gene lost 2 bases, with 8 bases spanning the gap. The length of the CDR3 is 14 residues. The CDR3 DNA sequence: TGCGCCAGCAGCCAAGATTGGGCCCCCTACGAGCAGTACTTC. Residues: CASSQDWAPYEQYF.

The chain recombines TRBV20-1 with TRBJ2-2, with a weak D call TRBD2 (6 bases). This CDR3 is 16 amino acids long. Looked up from germline, CDR1 is DFQATT and CDR2 is SNEGSKA (reference sequence). The V end lost 0 bases, the J end lost 3 bases, and 14 bases lay between the germline ends. CDR3: CSARDLQGLYTGELFF. The CDR3, as DNA: TGCAGTGCTAGAGATCTCCAGGGACTTTACACCGGGGAGCTGTTTTTT.

The V call is TRBV4-1, the J call TRBJ2-5; no clear D. CDR1 is MGHRA and CDR2 is YSYEKL in the germline V gene. The CDR3 is made up of 14 amino acids. The V and J ends lost 1 base and 5 bases respectively, with 11 bases between them. The CDR3 here is CASSQVRVGETQYF. The CDR3 bases are TGCGCCAGCAGCCAAGTCCGGGTAGGGGAGACCCAGTACTTC.

This clonotype has ten or more counts. This sequence joins TRBV10-3 and TRBJ2-2; D call uncertain. This CDR3 is built from 13 residues. The V gene lost 3 bases and the J gene lost 8 bases, with 10 bases spanning the gap. CDR1 is ENHRY, CDR2 SYGVKD, per germline. CDR3 sequence: CAISDPTTGELFF. CDR3 coding DNA: TGTGCCATCAGTGATCCGACGACAGGGGAGCTGTTTTTT.

V usage is TRBV4-3 and J usage is TRBJ2-7; 9 nucleotides align to TRBD2. Germline V gene lookup returns CDR1 LGHNA and CDR2 YSLEER. V was clipped by 0 bases and J by 3 bases; unmatched bases: 6. The CDR3 contains 16 residues. CDR3 in DNA: TGCGCCAGCAGCCAAGACCCGGGGACTAGCAGCTACGAGCAGTACTTC. Its translation: CASSQDPGTSSYEQYF.

This clonotype was detected only a few times. V usage is TRBV4-2 and J usage is TRBJ2-1; TRBD2 might be the D (5 bases). Trimming removed 0 bases from V and 7 bases from J, with 16 bases in between. Germline assignment: CDR1 LGHNA and CDR2 YNFKEQ. The CDR3 contains 16 residues. The CDR3, as DNA: TGTGCCAGCAGCCAAGAGGGAGACGCCCTTTGGAATGAGCAGTTCTTC. Translation: CASSQEGDALWNEQFF.

The table lists this clonotype with many counts. The chain links TRBV7-9 to TRBJ2-5; no clear D. The CDR3 is 17 amino acids. In germline, CDR1 is SEHNR, CDR2 FQNEAQ (reference sequence). V lost 5 bases and J 1 base, leaving 20 bases between the germline ends. The CDR3 sequence: CASSQPGLMLGQETQYF. The CDR3, as DNA: TGTGCCAGCAGCCAACCGGGCCTAATGTTGGGCCAAGAGACCCAGTACTTC.

This clonotype showed up just a few times. V and J are TRBV6-1 and TRBJ1-5; possible D gene TRBD1, 5 bases. V was trimmed by 1 base and J by 1 base, leaving 17 bases between them. CDR3 size: 18 residues. Germline V gives CDR1 MNHNS, CDR2 SASEGT. For the CDR3, the DNA is TGTGCCAGCAGTGAAGGAATGGGGGAAAATTGGAGCAATCAGCCCCAGCATTTT. It is translated as CASSEGMGENWSNQPQHF.

The J gene is TRBJ2-1, the V gene TRBV5-1; 11 positions agree with TRBD2. The CDR3 consists of 15 residues. V shed 0 bases, J shed 10 bases, and the junction held 6 bases outside the gene matches. Germline CDR1 and CDR2: SGHRS and YFSETQ. CDR3 protein: CASSLGLAGGQEQFF. The CDR3 region has the DNA TGCGCCAGCAGCTTGGGGCTAGCGGGGGGACAGGAGCAGTTCTTC.

Only a few counts were recorded for this clonotype. The V and J genes are TRBV24-1 and TRBJ2-1; no definite D call. CDR3 length equals 14 residues. Deletions cut 3 bases from V and 4 bases from J, with 9 bases between. CDR1 is KGHDR, CDR2 SFDVKD, per germline. Written as DNA, the CDR3 is TGTGCCACCAGTGATAGTAAACAGTACAATGAGCAGTTCTTC. Protein sequence: CATSDSKQYNEQFF.